This TCR beta chain was recovered during a study of shared clonotypes between healthy human individuals. Study-level background: Donors consisted of two women and three men between 18 and 49. Per donor, three plates held CD4 naive cells, three held CD4 memory, two held CD8 naive and one held CD8 memory.

Points on this clone: Its antigen is currently unknown.

TCRdb's copy holds only in-frame clones and misses some; the assay was immunoSEQ multiplex PCR. The sample yields millions of clones, more than 90% seen once. Per germline, CDR1 SGHDT and CDR2 YYEEEE. CDR3 length equals 16 residues. After removal of 3 bases from V and 3 bases from J, the junction contained 10 bases not matched to a gene. Study results and caveats: Across a handful of donors, naive CD4 shared roughly 5%, naive CD8 under 4%, memory CD4 roughly 2.3%, memory CD8 approximately 0.4%. A limitation of the genetic and exposure-history diversity represented arose from few donors.

V is TRBV5-6 and J is TRBJ2-5, with 8 bases matching TRBD2. Material for sequencing was naive CD4+ T cells sorted from blood. The subset is: CD45RA+ positively selected. The receptor was derived from a man between 18 and 35 years old in good health. CDR3 sequence (DNA): TGTGCCAGCAGCTGGACCTTTAACGGGGGGGAAGAGACCCAGTACTTC. Translating it yields CASSWTFNGGEETQYF.